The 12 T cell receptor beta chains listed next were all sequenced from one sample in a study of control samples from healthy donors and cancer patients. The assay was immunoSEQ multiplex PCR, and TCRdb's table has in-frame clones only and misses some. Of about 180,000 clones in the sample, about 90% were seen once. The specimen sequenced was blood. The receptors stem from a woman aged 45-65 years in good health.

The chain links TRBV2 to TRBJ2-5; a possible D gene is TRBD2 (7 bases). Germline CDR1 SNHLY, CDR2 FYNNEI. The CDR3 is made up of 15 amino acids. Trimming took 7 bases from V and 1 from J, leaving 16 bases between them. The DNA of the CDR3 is TGTGCCAGCATTAGTCGCGGGGGCCTCCAAGAGACCCAGTACTTC. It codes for CASISRGGLQETQYF. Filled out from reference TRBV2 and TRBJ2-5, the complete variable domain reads EPEVTQTPSHQVTQMGQEVILRCVPISNHLYFYWYRQILGQKVEFLVSFYNNEISEKSEIFDDQFSVERPDGSNFTLKIRSTKLEDSAMYFCASISRGGLQETQYFGPGTRLLVL.

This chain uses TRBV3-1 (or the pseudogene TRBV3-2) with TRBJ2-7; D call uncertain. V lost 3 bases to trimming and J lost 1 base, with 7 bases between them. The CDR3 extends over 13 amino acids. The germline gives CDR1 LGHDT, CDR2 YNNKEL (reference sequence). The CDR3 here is CASSQAASYEQYF. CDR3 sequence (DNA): TGTGCCAGCAGCCAGGCAGCTTCCTACGAGCAGTACTTC.

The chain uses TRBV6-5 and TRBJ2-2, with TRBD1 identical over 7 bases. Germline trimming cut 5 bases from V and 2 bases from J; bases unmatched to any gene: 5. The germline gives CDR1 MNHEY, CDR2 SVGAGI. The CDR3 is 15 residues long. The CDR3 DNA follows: TGTGCCAGCAGTACGGGACAGATAAACACCGGGGAGCTGTTTTTT. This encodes CASSTGQINTGELFF.

CDR3 loop: CASSRSRRGTNEKLFF. CDR3 nucleotides: TGTGCCAGCTCCCGGAGCAGGCGGGGAACTAATGAAAAACTGTTTTTT. The chain couples TRBV28 to TRBJ1-4; D ambiguous. The V end lost 8 bases, the J end lost 1 base, and 17 bases lay between the germline ends. Germline CDR1 and CDR2: MDHEN and SYDVKM. The CDR3 spans 16 residues.

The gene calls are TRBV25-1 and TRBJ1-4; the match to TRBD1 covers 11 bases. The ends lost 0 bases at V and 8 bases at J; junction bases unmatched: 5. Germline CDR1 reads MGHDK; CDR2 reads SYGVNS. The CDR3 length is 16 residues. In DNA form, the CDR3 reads TGTGCCAGCAGTGAATATGCCGGGACAGGGGGGGAAAAACTGTTTTTT. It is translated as CASSEYAGTGGEKLFF.

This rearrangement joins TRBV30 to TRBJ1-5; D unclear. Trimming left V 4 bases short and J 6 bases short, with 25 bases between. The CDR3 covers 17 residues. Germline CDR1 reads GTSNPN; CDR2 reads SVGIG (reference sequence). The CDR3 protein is CAWTQAEGGRFFQPQHF. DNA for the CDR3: TGTGCCTGGACCCAAGCAGAGGGAGGCAGGTTTTTTCAGCCCCAGCATTTT.

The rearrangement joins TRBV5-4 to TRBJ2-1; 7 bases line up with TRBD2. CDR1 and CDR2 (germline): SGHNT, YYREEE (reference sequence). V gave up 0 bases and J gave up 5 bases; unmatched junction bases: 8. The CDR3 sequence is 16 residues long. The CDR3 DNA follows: TGTGCCAGCAGCTTGGCCGGGTTGCGGGAGAACAATGAGCAGTTCTTC. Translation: CASSLAGLRENNEQFF.

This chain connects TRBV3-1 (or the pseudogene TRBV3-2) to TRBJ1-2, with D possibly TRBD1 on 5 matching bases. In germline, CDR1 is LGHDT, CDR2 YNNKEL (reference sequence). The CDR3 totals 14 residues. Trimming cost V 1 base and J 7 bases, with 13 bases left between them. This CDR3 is CASSQGGRGVGYTF. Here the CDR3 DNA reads TGTGCCAGCAGCCAAGGGGGTCGGGGCGTTGGCTACACCTTC.

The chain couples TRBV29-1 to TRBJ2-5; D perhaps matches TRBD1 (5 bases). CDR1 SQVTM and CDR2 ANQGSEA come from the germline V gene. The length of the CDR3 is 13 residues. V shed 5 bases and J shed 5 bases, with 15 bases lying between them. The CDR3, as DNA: TGCAGCGTTCAGGACACCTCCGTCGAGACCCAGTACTTC. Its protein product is CSVQDTSVETQYF.

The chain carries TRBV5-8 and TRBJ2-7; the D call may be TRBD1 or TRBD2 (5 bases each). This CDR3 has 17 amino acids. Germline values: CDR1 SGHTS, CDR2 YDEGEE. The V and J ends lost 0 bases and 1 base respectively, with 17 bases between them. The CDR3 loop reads CASSLATRDRGSYEQYF. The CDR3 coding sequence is TGTGCCAGCAGCTTGGCCACCCGGGACCGAGGATCCTACGAGCAGTACTTC.

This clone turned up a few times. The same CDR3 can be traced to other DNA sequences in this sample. CDR3 DNA sequence: TGTGCCAGCAGCTTAGATGGTCAGCCCCAGCATTTT. Protein product: CASSLDGQPQHF. This chain connects TRBV7-2 to TRBJ1-5; the D is unclear. The CDR3 loop spans 12 amino acids. The ends were cut back, 1 base at V and 6 bases at J, with 4 bases in the middle. Germline V gene sequence: CDR1 SGHTA, CDR2 FQGNSA.

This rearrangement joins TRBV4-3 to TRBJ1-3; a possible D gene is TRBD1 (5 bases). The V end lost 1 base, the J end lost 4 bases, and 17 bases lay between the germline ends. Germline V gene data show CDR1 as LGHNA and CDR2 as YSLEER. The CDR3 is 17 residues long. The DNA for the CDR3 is TGCGCCAGCAGCCAAGTGATAGGGTCAGGGCGCGGAAACACCATATATTTT. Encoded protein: CASSQVIGSGRGNTIYF.